A single TCR beta chain is shown here with its context. Its specificity is not known. The data derive from a study of beta chain features in type 1 diabetes. Study as a whole: The study examined about 100,000,000 sorted cells across all samples.

The whole isolated RNA underwent reverse transcription, so sequencing captured expressed TCRB transcripts. TCRdb keeps only in-frame clones here, not all; method: immunoSEQ multiplex PCR. The data hold hundreds of thousands of clones, with roughly 12% observed a single time. Germline CDR1 reads SQVTM; CDR2 reads ANQGSEA. The CDR3 is made up of 12 amino acids. Trimming took off 4 bases at V and 4 bases at J, with 10 bases between the two ends. Study outcomes and limitations: All four CD4+ subsets of Type 1 diabetes patients contained TCRB CDR3s that were moderately but significantly shorter.

CD45RO/CCR7/CD25/CD127/CD95/CD27 separated CD4+ naive, central memory, regulatory and stem cell-like memory cells by sorting. The sample comprised naive CD4+ T cells from blood. The chain employs TRBV29-1 and TRBJ1-1; unclear D gene. The receptor comes from a man aged 18 to 29 with type 1 diabetes. The chain's CDR3 is CSVASSSTEAFF. The DNA of the CDR3 is TGCAGCGTTGCAAGCTCTTCCACTGAAGCTTTCTTT.